The next 16 T cell receptor beta chains were all read from a single sample in a study of cytomegalovirus exposure and HLA in healthy donors. Vbeta (60) and Jbeta (13) primers were used in the PCR. Repertoires were generated with immunoSEQ multiplex PCR, while TCRdb's copy carries only in-frame clones and drops some. The sample lists about 250,000 clones, roughly two thirds seen once, with around 2% in the top ten. Material: PBMCs. The receptors come from a female donor in good health and CMV-seronegative.

The gene calls are TRBV19 and TRBJ2-1, with a tentative D call TRBD2 (7 bases). CDR1 is LNHDA and CDR2 is SQIVND in the germline V gene (reference sequence). The CDR3 covers 15 residues. Trimming removed 5 bases from V and 0 bases from J, with 11 bases in between. The CDR3 region is CASSPRGLSYNEQFF. Here the CDR3 DNA reads TGTGCCAGTAGTCCGCGGGGGCTCTCCTACAATGAGCAGTTCTTC.

The rearrangement joins TRBV5-1 to TRBJ2-3; the D gene is possibly TRBD2 (5 bases). The V end was cut by 5 bases, the J end by 4 bases, with 14 bases between. CDR1 is SGHRS, CDR2 YFSETQ, per germline. The CDR3 loop spans 14 amino acids. In DNA, the CDR3 is TGCGCCAGCAGACTGGGGAGTTCCCCAGATACGCAGTATTTT. As protein: CASRLGSSPDTQYF.

The rearrangement uses TRBV10-3 and TRBJ2-7, with D tentatively TRBD1 (5 bases). Trimming cost V 11 bases and J 4 bases, with 15 bases left between them. Germline CDR1 and CDR2: ENHRY and SYGVKD. This CDR3 contains 12 residues. CDR3 in amino acids: CALRGAGYEQYF. The CDR3, as DNA: TGTGCCCTTCGTGGGGCAGGTTACGAGCAGTACTTC.

A few counts support this clone. The rearrangement links TRBV7-2 to TRBJ1-3, with 7 bases lining up with TRBD1. The CDR3 sequence is 15 residues long. CDR1 and CDR2 from the germline V gene are SGHTA and FQGNSA. Germline trimming cut 5 bases from V and 3 bases from J; bases unmatched to any gene: 7. Written as DNA, the CDR3 is TGTGCCAGCAGCCGGGACAGCTTGCGTGGAAACACCATATATTTT. Translation gives CASSRDSLRGNTIYF.

On this clone: The junction departs from germline at one end; a sequencing error may be responsible. This chain uses TRBV10-1 with TRBJ2-5; 9 bases are shared with TRBD2. This CDR3 is 16 amino acids long. Germline-derived CDR1 and CDR2 are WNHNN and SYGVQD (reference sequence). The CDR3 nucleotides read TGCGCCGGCAGTGAGCGGCGTAGCGGGAGACGTGAGACCCAGTACTTC. It specifies CAGSERRSGRRETQYF.

The CDR3 loop is CASSEVRAGEETQYF. The CDR3 coding sequence is TGTGCCAGCAGTGAAGTTAGGGCGGGAGAAGAGACCCAGTACTTC. This sequence joins TRBV2 and TRBJ2-5; 7 bases fit TRBD2. The CDR3 loop spans 15 amino acids. CDR1 and CDR2 (germline): SNHLY, FYNNEI. The V and J ends lost 1 base and 3 bases, in that order; junction bases with no gene match: 5.

This clone was counted a few times. V and J are TRBV29-1 and TRBJ1-1; D remains ambiguous. The CDR3 contains 13 residues. In germline, CDR1 is SQVTM, CDR2 ANQGSEA. V lost 8 bases, J lost 0 bases, and 13 bases lay in between. The CDR3 sequence is CSSSSSMNTEAFF. Here the CDR3 DNA reads TGCAGCTCGAGTTCATCGATGAACACTGAAGCTTTCTTT.

V gene TRBV13 combines with J gene TRBJ2-1; TRBD2 aligns across 8 bases. CDR3 length: 12 residues. V trimming: 8 bases; J trimming: 6 bases; junction bases outside the gene matches: 3. The germline CDR1 and CDR2 sequences are PRHDT and FYEKMQ (reference sequence). The CDR3 reads CASREGPNEQFF. CDR3 DNA: TGTGCCAGCCGGGAGGGCCCCAATGAGCAGTTCTTC.

This clone was picked up a small number of times. This chain connects TRBV20-1 to TRBJ1-2; no reliable D call. V shed 5 bases and J shed 6 bases, with 10 bases lying between them. Looked up from germline, CDR1 is DFQATT and CDR2 is SNEGSKA (reference sequence). The CDR3 totals 11 residues. The CDR3 loop reads CSAWPGDGYTF. The DNA for the CDR3 is TGCAGTGCTTGGCCCGGGGATGGCTACACCTTC.

CDR3 DNA sequence: TGCAGTGCTTACTTCCCCAATGAGCAGTTCTTC. Translation: CSAYFPNEQFF. The chain joins TRBV20-1 to TRBJ2-1; D is ambiguous. The ends were cut back, 5 bases at V and 6 bases at J, with 8 bases in the middle. The CDR3 has 11 amino acids. In germline, CDR1 is DFQATT, CDR2 SNEGSKA (reference sequence).

The chain joins TRBV14 to TRBJ1-1, with D uncertain. This CDR3 has 12 amino acids. Germline V gene data show CDR1 as SGHDN and CDR2 as FVKESK. Trimming took off 6 bases at V and 5 bases at J, with 10 bases between the two ends. The CDR3 sequence: CASRASPTEAFF. In DNA, the CDR3 is TGTGCCAGCAGAGCCTCGCCAACTGAAGCTTTCTTT.

This clone was picked up one time. The chain combines TRBV4-1 with TRBJ2-1; D is undetermined. Germline-derived CDR1 and CDR2 are MGHRA and YSYEKL. The CDR3 sequence is 18 residues long. V dropped 1 base and J dropped 3 bases, with 19 bases sitting between them. CDR3 region: CASSQGRGSQNVYNEQFF. The CDR3 DNA is TGCGCCAGCAGCCAAGGGCGAGGTTCCCAGAACGTCTACAATGAGCAGTTCTTC.

V gene TRBV5-1 combines with J gene TRBJ2-2; possibly TRBD2 for D (6 bases). The CDR3 length is 16 residues. Per germline, CDR1 SGHRS and CDR2 YFSETQ. Deletions cut 2 bases from V and 1 base from J, with 12 bases between. The DNA of the CDR3 is TGCGCCAGCAGCTTTGGTGCGGGGAGGAACACCGGGGAGCTGTTTTTT. Residues: CASSFGAGRNTGELFF.

V is TRBV27 and J is TRBJ2-2; 9 bases match TRBD2. Germline V gene lookup returns CDR1 MNHEY and CDR2 SMNVEV (reference sequence). CDR3 length: 16 residues. The J segment lost 1 base and the V segment lost 4 bases, leaving 4 bases of the junction unmatched. CDR3 DNA: TGTGCCAGCAGTTCCCAAGCGGGAGGGAACACCGGGGAGCTGTTTTTT. Translation gives CASSSQAGGNTGELFF.

The rearrangement joins TRBV4-2 to TRBJ2-5; D is perhaps TRBD1 (5 bases). Trimming removed 0 bases from V and 3 bases from J, with 8 bases in between. Germline assignment: CDR1 LGHNA and CDR2 YNFKEQ. The CDR3 length is 14 residues. CDR3: CASSQETGEETQYF. In nucleotides, the CDR3 is TGTGCCAGCAGCCAAGAAACAGGAGAAGAGACCCAGTACTTC.

Here the CDR3 reads CASSGRQAPYGYTF. Written as DNA, the CDR3 is TGTGCCAGCAGCGGGAGACAGGCGCCCTATGGCTACACCTTC. V and J are TRBV9 and TRBJ1-2; the D gene is possibly TRBD1 (6 bases). V lost 3 bases, J lost 4 bases, and 13 bases lay in between. This CDR3 region has 14 residues. Looked up from germline, CDR1 is SGDLS and CDR2 is YYNGEE.